Here is one TCR beta chain with its context. The entry originates in a study of cytomegalovirus exposure and HLA in healthy donors. Germline V CDR1 and CDR2: LNHDA, SQIVND (reference sequence). This CDR3 is built from 16 residues. After removal of 1 base from V and 4 bases from J, the junction contained 7 bases not matched to a gene. The PCR employed 60 Vbeta primers together with 13 Jbeta primers. Assay used: immunoSEQ multiplex PCR; TCRdb lists only in-frame clones, some missing. This table holds about 120,000 clones, approximately 80% found once. This receptor was taken from a man aged 50 to 59 in good health and CMV-seronegative. V is TRBV19 and J is TRBJ2-1; 7 bases map to TRBD2. The source material was PBMCs. The CDR3 region is CASSIARLAGYNEQFF. As DNA, the CDR3 is TGTGCCAGTAGTATAGCCAGACTAGCAGGTTACAATGAGCAGTTCTTC.